Listed below are T cell receptor beta chains from one sample, sequenced in a study of blood T cells in healthy people across ages. TCRdb itself ran the 5' RACE reads through MiXCR, one entry per CDR3 protein. This table has a few hundred thousand distinct CDR3 sequences, approximately 27% appearing once. Sequenced sample: blood. The receptors derive from a woman aged 70-85 years in good health. Both conserved end residues are part of each CDR3. The D gene is left open where the match is weak. Size is omitted from some rows. Given values are once, few, many or a class for expanded clones.

CDR3aa: CASSYPTLNEQFF
CDR3nt: TGTGCCAGCAGTTACCCGACCTTGAATGAGCAGTTCTTC
abundance: many
d_gene: -
v_gene: TRBV6-2/TRBV6-3
j_gene: TRBJ2-1

CDR3aa: CASRGTSGQVEQYF
CDR3nt: TGTGCCAGCAGAGGGACCTCGGGACAGGTTGAGCAGTACTTC
abundance: -
d_gene: TRBD1
v_gene: TRBV6-2/TRBV6-3
j_gene: TRBJ2-5

CDR3aa: CASIRGRGTEAFF
CDR3nt: TGTGCCAGTATTCGCGGAAGGGGCACTGAAGCTTTCTTT
abundance: -
d_gene: -
v_gene: TRBV6-6
j_gene: TRBJ1-1

CDR3aa: CASSLASGVANTGELFF
CDR3nt: TGCGCCAGCAGCCTAGCCAGCGGGGTTGCGAACACCGGGGAGCTGTTTTTT
abundance: -
d_gene: TRBD2
v_gene: TRBV4-3
j_gene: TRBJ2-2

CDR3aa: CSAWDPELTDTQYF
CDR3nt: TGCAGTGCTTGGGACCCAGAACTCACAGATACGCAGTATTTT
abundance: -
d_gene: -
v_gene: TRBV20-1
j_gene: TRBJ2-3

CDR3aa: CASSYSSGFGDERLFF
CDR3nt: TGTGCCAGCAGTTACTCGTCCGGATTTGGTGACGAAAGACTGTTTTTT
abundance: -
d_gene: -
v_gene: TRBV6-5
j_gene: TRBJ1-4

CDR3aa: CASSFCPRGGELFF
CDR3nt: TGTGCCAGCAGCTTTTGCCCTCGGGGCGGGGAGCTGTTTTTT
abundance: few
d_gene: -
v_gene: TRBV7-2
j_gene: TRBJ2-2

CDR3aa: CASSPRASGASYEQYF
CDR3nt: TGCGCCAGCAGCCCTCGGGCTAGCGGGGCCTCCTACGAGCAGTACTTC
abundance: -
d_gene: TRBD2
v_gene: TRBV5-1
j_gene: TRBJ2-7

CDR3aa: CASSRRGRETQYF
CDR3nt: TGTGCCAGCAGCCGTCGGGGGCGGGAGACCCAGTACTTC
abundance: -
d_gene: -
v_gene: TRBV3-1
j_gene: TRBJ2-5

CDR3aa: CASSYSRAGGRGTQYF
CDR3nt: TGTGCCAGCAGTTACTCGAGAGCGGGGGGCCGGGGGACCCAGTACTTC
abundance: -
d_gene: TRBD2
v_gene: TRBV6-5
j_gene: TRBJ2-5

CDR3aa: CASSQGLAGLYNEQFF
CDR3nt: TGCGCCAGCAGCCAGGGACTAGCGGGCCTCTACAATGAGCAGTTCTTC
abundance: many
d_gene: TRBD2
v_gene: TRBV4-3
j_gene: TRBJ2-1

CDR3aa: CASSYSPSGGPLAGELFF
CDR3nt: TGTGCCAGCAGTTACTCACCTAGCGGGGGCCCTCTCGCCGGGGAGCTGTTTTTT
abundance: -
d_gene: TRBD2
v_gene: TRBV6-5
j_gene: TRBJ2-2

CDR3aa: CASSFSGTGAYEQYF
CDR3nt: TGTGCCAGCAGCTTCTCGGGGACGGGCGCCTACGAGCAGTACTTC
abundance: few
d_gene: -
v_gene: TRBV7-2
j_gene: TRBJ2-7

CDR3aa: CASSLMPNQPQHF
CDR3nt: TGTGCCAGCAGCTTAATGCCGAATCAGCCCCAGCATTTT
abundance: -
d_gene: -
v_gene: TRBV7-2
j_gene: TRBJ1-5

CDR3aa: CASSSGTSGGYEQFF
CDR3nt: TGTGCCAGCAGCTCCGGGACTAGCGGGGGGTATGAGCAGTTCTTC
abundance: -
d_gene: TRBD2
v_gene: TRBV5-8
j_gene: TRBJ2-1

CDR3aa: CTISERGGENIQYF
CDR3nt: TGTACCATCAGTGAGAGGGGGGGGGAAAACATTCAGTACTTC
abundance: -
d_gene: -
v_gene: TRBV10-3
j_gene: TRBJ2-4

CDR3aa: CAISLYSVGFSGETQYF
CDR3nt: TGTGCCATCAGCTTATACTCGGTGGGTTTTTCAGGAGAGACCCAGTACTTC
abundance: -
d_gene: -
v_gene: TRBV7-2
j_gene: TRBJ2-5

CDR3aa: CASSPWTGQETQYF
CDR3nt: TGTGCCAGCAGCCCGTGGACAGGGCAAGAGACCCAGTACTTC
abundance: -
d_gene: TRBD1
v_gene: TRBV7-2
j_gene: TRBJ2-5

CDR3aa: CASSVAAGGPTGELFF
CDR3nt: TGTGCCAGCAGCGTAGCCGCCGGGGGACCCACCGGGGAGCTGTTTTTT
abundance: many
d_gene: -
v_gene: TRBV9
j_gene: TRBJ2-2

CDR3aa: CASLSPGSSYNEQFF
CDR3nt: TGTGCCAGCCTATCCCCGGGGAGCTCCTACAATGAGCAGTTCTTC
abundance: -
d_gene: -
v_gene: TRBV28
j_gene: TRBJ2-1

CDR3aa: CSAEPGLATFF
CDR3nt: TGCAGTGCGGAACCGGGACTAGCAACGTTCTTC
abundance: -
d_gene: TRBD2
v_gene: TRBV20-1
j_gene: TRBJ2-1

CDR3aa: CASTLGQGGSPLHF
CDR3nt: TGCGCCAGCACCTTGGGACAGGGAGGATCACCCCTCCACTTT
abundance: few
d_gene: TRBD1
v_gene: TRBV4-3
j_gene: TRBJ1-6

CDR3aa: CASSLTPGPQFEQYF
CDR3nt: TGCGCCAGCAGCTTAACCCCGGGACCGCAGTTCGAGCAGTACTTC
abundance: -
d_gene: -
v_gene: TRBV5-1
j_gene: TRBJ2-7

CDR3aa: CASSLTRKETQYF
CDR3nt: TGTGCCAGCAGTCTAACTAGAAAAGAGACCCAGTACTTC
abundance: few
d_gene: -
v_gene: TRBV12-3/TRBV12-4
j_gene: TRBJ2-5

CDR3aa: CASRPDRGQETQYF
CDR3nt: TGTGCCAGCAGGCCTGACAGGGGCCAAGAGACCCAGTACTTC
abundance: few
d_gene: TRBD1
v_gene: TRBV2
j_gene: TRBJ2-5

CDR3aa: CASSSRQGRNIQYF
CDR3nt: TGTGCCAGCAGTTCTCGACAGGGGAGGAACATTCAGTACTTC
abundance: -
d_gene: TRBD1
v_gene: TRBV7-2
j_gene: TRBJ2-4

CDR3aa: CASSETGVTYEQYF
CDR3nt: TGTGCCAGCAGCGAGACGGGGGTAACCTACGAGCAGTACTTC
abundance: -
d_gene: -
v_gene: TRBV7-9
j_gene: TRBJ2-7

CDR3aa: CASSQDPGQTLRNTEAFF
CDR3nt: TGCGCCAGCAGCCAAGACCCAGGACAGACCCTCCGTAACACTGAAGCTTTCTTT
abundance: -
d_gene: -
v_gene: TRBV4-1
j_gene: TRBJ1-1

CDR3aa: CSARGIQGANEKLFF
CDR3nt: TGCAGTGCTAGAGGCATACAGGGGGCTAATGAAAAACTGTTTTTT
abundance: -
d_gene: TRBD1
v_gene: TRBV20-1
j_gene: TRBJ1-4

CDR3aa: CASSPPGGRTEAFF
CDR3nt: TGTGCCAGCAGCCCGCCGGGGGGTCGGACTGAAGCTTTCTTT
abundance: few
d_gene: -
v_gene: TRBV7-2
j_gene: TRBJ1-1

CDR3aa: CACRRGQGSNTIYF
CDR3nt: TGTGCCTGCAGAAGGGGACAGGGCTCAAACACCATATATTTT
abundance: many
d_gene: TRBD1
v_gene: TRBV6-5
j_gene: TRBJ1-3

CDR3aa: CASSLVQGDDYGYTF
CDR3nt: TGTGCCAGCAGCTTAGTACAGGGAGACGACTATGGCTACACCTTC
abundance: few
d_gene: -
v_gene: TRBV7-9
j_gene: TRBJ1-2

CDR3aa: CASSSCPGHNDPHEQYF
CDR3nt: TGTGCCAGCAGTTCTTGCCCCGGTCACAACGACCCCCACGAGCAGTACTTC
abundance: few
d_gene: -
v_gene: TRBV27
j_gene: TRBJ2-7

CDR3aa: CASSPGQGWSTEAFF
CDR3nt: TGCGCCAGCAGCCCCGGACAGGGGTGGAGCACTGAAGCTTTCTTT
abundance: few
d_gene: TRBD1
v_gene: TRBV5-1
j_gene: TRBJ1-1

CDR3aa: CASSPRTGPNEKLFF
CDR3nt: TGTGCCAGCAGCCCCCGGACAGGGCCTAATGAAAAACTGTTTTTT
abundance: -
d_gene: TRBD1
v_gene: TRBV7-2
j_gene: TRBJ1-4

CDR3aa: CASSQVGYEQYF
CDR3nt: TGTGCCAGCAGCCAGGTAGGGTACGAGCAGTACTTC
abundance: many
d_gene: -
v_gene: TRBV3-1
j_gene: TRBJ2-7

CDR3aa: CASSPLAGYEQYF
CDR3nt: TGTGCCAGCAGCCCCCTCGCTGGCTACGAGCAGTACTTC
abundance: -
d_gene: -
v_gene: TRBV3-1
j_gene: TRBJ2-7

CDR3aa: CNASGTGVNEKLFF
CDR3nt: TGCAATGCTAGCGGGACAGGGGTGAATGAAAAACTGTTTTTT
abundance: few
d_gene: TRBD1
v_gene: TRBV20-1
j_gene: TRBJ1-4

CDR3aa: CASSLSRGAPYNEQFF
CDR3nt: TGTGCCAGCAGCTTGTCACGCGGGGCCCCCTACAATGAGCAGTTCTTC
abundance: -
d_gene: -
v_gene: TRBV7-2
j_gene: TRBJ2-1

CDR3aa: CASLGQGVGEAFF
CDR3nt: TGTGCCAGCTTGGGACAGGGGGTAGGTGAAGCTTTCTTT
abundance: -
d_gene: TRBD1
v_gene: TRBV19
j_gene: TRBJ1-1

CDR3aa: CATKSSYEQYF
CDR3nt: TGTGCCACCAAGAGCTCCTACGAGCAGTACTTC
abundance: -
d_gene: -
v_gene: TRBV6-2/TRBV6-3
j_gene: TRBJ2-7

CDR3aa: CASSLTSGGATETQYF
CDR3nt: TGTGCCAGCAGCCTCACTAGCGGGGGGGCCACAGAGACCCAGTACTTC
abundance: -
d_gene: TRBD2
v_gene: TRBV7-2
j_gene: TRBJ2-5

CDR3aa: CASSPVAGGLGEQFF
CDR3nt: TGTGCCAGCTCACCTGTAGCGGGGGGGCTGGGTGAGCAGTTCTTC
abundance: -
d_gene: TRBD2
v_gene: TRBV18
j_gene: TRBJ2-1

CDR3aa: CASSQVRGLAQETQYF
CDR3nt: TGTGCCAGCAGCCAAGTTCGAGGGCTAGCCCAAGAGACCCAGTACTTC
abundance: few
d_gene: -
v_gene: TRBV4-2
j_gene: TRBJ2-5

CDR3aa: CASSRWNSDWAKNIQYF
CDR3nt: TGTGCCAGCAGCCGTTGGAACTCTGATTGGGCCAAAAACATTCAGTACTTC
abundance: few
d_gene: -
v_gene: TRBV7-9
j_gene: TRBJ2-4

CDR3aa: CAWSKGGSTDTQYF
CDR3nt: TGTGCCTGGAGTAAGGGGGGTAGCACAGATACGCAGTATTTT
abundance: -
d_gene: -
v_gene: TRBV30
j_gene: TRBJ2-3

CDR3aa: CASSQRRANYGYTF
CDR3nt: TGTGCCAGCAGCCAAAGACGGGCTAACTATGGCTACACCTTC
abundance: many
d_gene: -
v_gene: TRBV16
j_gene: TRBJ1-2

CDR3aa: CASSFRFGYTF
CDR3nt: TGTGCCAGCAGCTTCCGGTTTGGCTACACCTTC
abundance: few
d_gene: -
v_gene: TRBV7-9
j_gene: TRBJ1-2

CDR3aa: CSASRYLMLTLHF
CDR3nt: TGCAGTGCTAGCAGGTATCTGATGTTAACCCTCCACTTT
abundance: -
d_gene: -
v_gene: TRBV20-1
j_gene: TRBJ1-6

CDR3aa: CASSLYKGNYGYTF
CDR3nt: TGTGCCAGCAGCTTATACAAGGGGAACTATGGCTACACCTTC
abundance: few
d_gene: -
v_gene: TRBV7-2
j_gene: TRBJ1-2

CDR3aa: CASSLAIGTGGSDIQYF
CDR3nt: TGTGCCAGCAGCTTGGCGATCGGGACAGGGGGTTCGGACATTCAGTACTTC
abundance: few
d_gene: TRBD1
v_gene: TRBV5-6
j_gene: TRBJ2-4

CDR3aa: CSALSGGEWDTQYF
CDR3nt: TGCAGTGCTCTTAGCGGGGGGGAATGGGATACGCAGTATTTT
abundance: -
d_gene: TRBD2
v_gene: TRBV20-1
j_gene: TRBJ2-3

CDR3aa: CASSQGGIPYEQYF
CDR3nt: TGTGCCAGCAGCCAAGGGGGGATCCCCTACGAGCAGTACTTC
abundance: -
d_gene: -
v_gene: TRBV3-1
j_gene: TRBJ2-7

CDR3aa: CASSRSADPYEKLFF
CDR3nt: TGCGCCAGCAGCAGGTCGGCAGATCCATATGAAAAACTGTTTTTT
abundance: -
d_gene: -
v_gene: TRBV4-3
j_gene: TRBJ1-4

CDR3aa: CASSLRGSGGKETQYF
CDR3nt: TGTGCCAGCAGCTTAAGGGGTAGCGGGGGGAAAGAGACCCAGTACTTC
abundance: -
d_gene: TRBD2
v_gene: TRBV3-1
j_gene: TRBJ2-5

CDR3aa: CASSRGLAAYNEQFF
CDR3nt: TGTGCCAGCAGCAGGGGACTAGCGGCCTACAATGAGCAGTTCTTC
abundance: few
d_gene: TRBD2
v_gene: TRBV7-2
j_gene: TRBJ2-1

CDR3aa: CASSSAATGQETQYF
CDR3nt: TGCGCCAGCAGCTCGGCGGCGACGGGACAAGAGACCCAGTACTTC
abundance: -
d_gene: -
v_gene: TRBV5-1
j_gene: TRBJ2-5

CDR3aa: CASSQDVVYLYEQFF
CDR3nt: TGCGCCAGCAGCCAAGACGTGGTGTATCTATATGAGCAGTTCTTC
abundance: -
d_gene: -
v_gene: TRBV4-1
j_gene: TRBJ2-1

CDR3aa: CASSPSMGGGSADTQYF
CDR3nt: TGCGCCAGCAGCCCCTCAATGGGAGGGGGCAGCGCAGATACGCAGTATTTT
abundance: -
d_gene: -
v_gene: TRBV4-3
j_gene: TRBJ2-3